This is a list of T cell receptor beta chains from one sample in a study of radiotherapy plus CTLA-4 blockade in lung cancer. Sequencing used immunoSEQ multiplex PCR; TCRdb keeps in-frame clones, though not all of them. The table lists around 82,000 clones, 84% of them singletons. Sequenced material: peripheral blood, taken from a patient treated with radiotherapy plus ipilimumab. The receptors here all came from a human donor with non-small cell lung cancer who had stable disease on radiotherapy plus ipilimumab. The CDR3 runs from the conserved cysteine through the conserved F or W. The D gene is left open where the match is weak. Clone size is shown for a subset of rows, as once, few, many or a class of expanded clone.

v_gene: TRBV5-1; j_gene: TRBJ2-2; d_gene: NA; abundance: NA; CDR3nt: TGCGCCAGCAGCTTTGAGGGGCCCCACGGGGAGCTGTTTTTT; CDR3aa: CASSFEGPHGELFF
v_gene: TRBV25-1; j_gene: TRBJ1-1; d_gene: NA; abundance: NA; CDR3nt: TGTGCCAGCGTCGGGAACACTGAAGCTTTCTTT; CDR3aa: CASVGNTEAFF
v_gene: TRBV6-6; j_gene: TRBJ2-1; d_gene: NA; abundance: NA; CDR3nt: TGTGCCAGCAGTTATAGAGAGACTTACAATGAGCAGTTCTTC; CDR3aa: CASSYRETYNEQFF
v_gene: TRBV28; j_gene: TRBJ1-3; d_gene: NA; abundance: once; CDR3nt: TGTGCCAGCAGTTTTCGGCAGGGAAACACCATATATTTT; CDR3aa: CASSFRQGNTIYF
v_gene: TRBV13; j_gene: TRBJ2-1; d_gene: TRBD1; abundance: once; CDR3nt: TGTGCCAGCAGCTTCACAGGGGGGTCCTACAATGAGCAGTTCTTC; CDR3aa: CASSFTGGSYNEQFF
v_gene: TRBV13; j_gene: TRBJ1-1; d_gene: NA; abundance: NA; CDR3nt: TGTGCCAGCAGAAACCCTGCCACAGTAAACACTGAAGCTTTCTTT; CDR3aa: CASRNPATVNTEAFF
v_gene: TRBV16; j_gene: TRBJ1-5; d_gene: NA; abundance: NA; CDR3nt: TGTGCCAGCAGCCAACGAACAGGTAGCAATCAGCCCCAGCATTTT; CDR3aa: CASSQRTGSNQPQHF
v_gene: TRBV2; j_gene: TRBJ1-2; d_gene: NA; abundance: NA; CDR3nt: TGTGCCAGCAGCCTGGGTCTGACTTTATATGGCTACACCTTC; CDR3aa: CASSLGLTLYGYTF
v_gene: TRBV7-6; j_gene: TRBJ2-7; d_gene: TRBD1; abundance: NA; CDR3nt: TGTGCCAGCAGCTCAATTAGACAGGGTTATGGCGAGCAGTACTTC; CDR3aa: CASSSIRQGYGEQYF
v_gene: TRBV7-9; j_gene: TRBJ2-3; d_gene: TRBD2; abundance: NA; CDR3nt: TGTGCCAGCAGCTCGAAAATCGGGACTAGCGGCACAGATACGCAGTATTTT; CDR3aa: CASSSKIGTSGTDTQYF
v_gene: TRBV9; j_gene: TRBJ2-7; d_gene: NA; abundance: NA; CDR3nt: TGTGCCAGCAGCCGAGAAGGGGGGACTTTCTACGAGCAGTACTTC; CDR3aa: CASSREGGTFYEQYF
v_gene: TRBV29-1; j_gene: TRBJ2-2; d_gene: TRBD1; abundance: NA; CDR3nt: TGCAGCGTGGACAGGGGGTTAGGCACCGGGGAGCTGTTTTTT; CDR3aa: CSVDRGLGTGELFF
v_gene: TRBV28; j_gene: TRBJ2-7; d_gene: NA; abundance: few; CDR3nt: TGTGCCAGCAGGACTTCCAGGTGGATCTCCTACGAGCAGTACTTC; CDR3aa: CASRTSRWISYEQYF
v_gene: TRBV28; j_gene: TRBJ2-7; d_gene: TRBD1; abundance: NA; CDR3nt: TGTGCCAGCACCCCGGTCGGGACAGTGGCCTACGAGCAGTACTTC; CDR3aa: CASTPVGTVAYEQYF
v_gene: TRBV2; j_gene: TRBJ1-2; d_gene: NA; abundance: NA; CDR3nt: TGTGCCAGCATCACGGGGGGCGCAGATGGCTACACCTTC; CDR3aa: CASITGGADGYTF
v_gene: TRBV6-4; j_gene: TRBJ1-6; d_gene: NA; abundance: NA; CDR3nt: TGTGCCAGCAGTGACTCGCAGGATAATTCACCCCTCCACTTT; CDR3aa: CASSDSQDNSPLHF
v_gene: TRBV7-3; j_gene: TRBJ2-1; d_gene: TRBD1; abundance: NA; CDR3nt: TGTGCCAGCAGCTTAGGGACAGGGTTCAATGAGCAGTTCTTC; CDR3aa: CASSLGTGFNEQFF